Below, 20 T cell receptor beta chains from the same sample are listed, as sequenced in a study of T-cell memory formation after mild COVID-19. In TCRdb, the 5' RACE reads were re-called with MiXCR into one record per CDR3 protein. Of a few hundred thousand distinct CDR3 sequences in the sample, under 25% were seen once. The sample consisted of PBMCs or a T cell subset sorted from them (not recorded which). These receptors all stem from an adult woman who had mild COVID-19 (a few samples of this study predate the infection). Cell type and time point are not known.

The rearrangement uses TRBV6-2 or TRBV6-3 and TRBJ2-1, with D possibly being TRBD2 (5 bases). The CDR3 spans 15 residues. Trimming left V 5 bases short and J 3 bases short, with 14 bases between. Germline loops: CDR1 MNHEY, CDR2 SVGEGT. The DNA of the CDR3 is TGTGCCAGCAGTGGAAGGAGACTATACTACAATGAGCAGTTCTTC. The encoded protein is CASSGRRLYYNEQFF.

V and J are TRBV5-1 and TRBJ2-1; 9 bases are a match to TRBD1. The V and J ends lost 6 bases and 4 bases, in that order; junction bases with no gene match: 8. This CDR3 is built from 15 residues. CDR1 and CDR2 (germline): SGHRS, YFSETQ. CDR3 DNA sequence: TGCGCCAGCAAGAAAGGACAGGGGCCTTACAATGAGCAGTTCTTC. Its translation is CASKKGQGPYNEQFF.

The CDR3 reads CATSSYPGQGKDTQYF. The CDR3 DNA is TGTGCCACCAGCAGCTATCCGGGACAGGGCAAAGATACGCAGTATTTT. V usage is TRBV15 and J usage is TRBJ2-3; 9 positions agree with TRBD1. The CDR3 consists of 16 residues. Germline CDR1 LNHNV, CDR2 YYDKDF (reference sequence). Losses at the gene ends were 3 bases for V and 5 bases for J; bases not matched to a gene: 9.

The chain links TRBV7-9 to TRBJ1-1, with 7 bases fitting TRBD1. Germline CDR1 and CDR2: SEHNR and FQNEAQ (reference sequence). V lost 4 bases, J lost 1 base, and 6 bases stayed unmatched. The CDR3 totals 15 residues. The CDR3 sequence is CASSSPGQKNTEAFF. CDR3 in DNA: TGTGCCAGCAGCTCACCGGGACAGAAGAACACTGAAGCTTTCTTT.

This rearrangement joins TRBV6-1 to TRBJ2-3; D may match TRBD1 or TRBD2 (7 bases each). V was pared by 4 bases and J by 2 bases, with 16 bases between. Per the germline V gene, CDR1 is MNHNS and CDR2 is SASEGT. The CDR3 is 16 residues long. CDR3: CASSAGLGGPTDTQYF. CDR3 DNA sequence: TGTGCCAGCAGTGCAGGACTAGGGGGCCCCACAGATACGCAGTATTTT.

The chain couples TRBV5-1 to TRBJ2-3, with 14 bases lining up with TRBD2. The length of the CDR3 is 18 residues. Germline V gene data show CDR1 as SGHRS and CDR2 as YFSETQ. J lost 0 bases, V lost 4 bases, and 7 bases had no gene match. Here the CDR3 reads CASSQGLAGAYSTDTQYF. In DNA, the CDR3 is TGCGCCAGCAGCCAGGGACTAGCGGGGGCCTATAGCACAGATACGCAGTATTTT.

This chain links TRBV19 with TRBJ2-2; D may be TRBD1 (6 bases). This CDR3 contains 15 residues. Germline values: CDR1 LNHDA, CDR2 SQIVND (reference sequence). The V end was cut by 4 bases, the J end by 0 bases, with 9 bases between. Here the CDR3 DNA reads TGTGCCAGTAGTAGGACAGCCGCGAACACCGGGGAGCTGTTTTTT. Its protein is CASSRTAANTGELFF. Full variable domain (rest looked up from reference TRBV19 and TRBJ2-2): DGGITQSPKYLFRKEGQNVTLSCEQNLNHDAMYWYRQDPGQGLRLIYYSQIVNDFQKGDIAEGYSVSREKKESFPLTVTSAQKNPTAFYLCASSRTAANTGELFFGEGSRLTVL.

The chain links TRBV4-3 to TRBJ1-2; possible D gene TRBD1, 5 bases. Germline V lookup: CDR1 LGHNA, CDR2 YSLEER. CDR3 length equals 15 residues. With 1 base removed from V and 0 bases from J, the gap between germline ends came to 9 bases. CDR3 in DNA: TGCGCCAGCAGCCAAGTTGGGGGGGCTAACTATGGCTACACCTTC. Translating it yields CASSQVGGANYGYTF.

This chain uses TRBV2 with TRBJ2-7, with a possible D match to TRBD2 (5 bases). The germline CDR1 and CDR2 sequences are SNHLY and FYNNEI. This CDR3 has 14 amino acids. Trimming pared 6 bases from V and 6 bases from J, leaving 18 bases between. This CDR3 is CASRARANASEQYF. CDR3 coding DNA: TGTGCCAGCAGAGCGAGGGCTAATGCGTCCGAGCAGTACTTC.

A few counts support this clonotype. This rearrangement joins TRBV6-5 to TRBJ1-6, with a tentative D call TRBD1 (5 bases). Germline CDR1 is MNHEY and CDR2 is SVGAGI. The CDR3 runs 16 residues. Trimming pared 2 bases from V and 10 bases from J, leaving 18 bases between. This CDR3 reads CASSYDNRLSGSPLHF. The CDR3 DNA follows: TGTGCCAGCAGTTACGATAACAGGCTTTCAGGCTCACCCCTCCACTTT.

This clonotype was seen a handful of times. The rearrangement uses TRBV19 and TRBJ2-3, with 10 bases identical to TRBD1. J gave up 2 bases and V 4 bases, and 6 bases lay outside the gene matches. CDR1 and CDR2 (germline): LNHDA, SQIVND (reference sequence). The CDR3 contains 16 residues. Here the CDR3 DNA reads TGTGCCAGTAGTAGAGACAGGGGGCCCTTCACAGATACGCAGTATTTT. Protein product: CASSRDRGPFTDTQYF.

The chain couples TRBV5-1 to TRBJ2-4; D unclear. Trimming took 0 bases from V and 0 from J, leaving 10 bases between them. Germline CDR1 SGHRS, CDR2 YFSETQ. The CDR3 totals 16 residues. CDR3 DNA: TGCGCCAGCAGCTTGGAGTCAGCCCTAGCCAAAAACATTCAGTACTTC. Its translation is CASSLESALAKNIQYF.

The J gene is TRBJ2-1, the V gene TRBV7-8, with 11 nucleotides matching TRBD2. Trimming removed 5 bases from V and 9 bases from J; junction bases left unmatched: 9. The V gene's germline CDR1 is SGHVS and CDR2 FQNEAQ. This CDR3 comprises 15 residues. CDR3 sequence (DNA): TGTGCCAGCAGCGTTAGCGGGGGGGCCAGTGGTGAGCAGTTCTTC. Protein sequence: CASSVSGGASGEQFF. Full variable domain (missing parts from reference TRBV7-8 and TRBJ2-1): GAGVSQSPRYKVAKRGQDVALRCDPISGHVSLFWYQQALGQGPEFLTYFQNEAQLDKSGLPSDRFFAERPEGSVSTLKIQRTQQEDSAVYLCASSVSGGASGEQFFGPGTRLTVL.

This chain links TRBV7-6 with TRBJ1-3; no definite D call. This CDR3 comprises 15 residues. With 4 bases removed from V and 4 bases from J, the gap between germline ends came to 14 bases. Germline V gene data show CDR1 as SGHVS and CDR2 as FNYEAQ. This CDR3 is CASSSSLVSGNTIYF. In DNA, the CDR3 is TGTGCCAGCAGCTCCTCGCTAGTCTCAGGAAACACCATATATTTT.

This clonotype was seen just once. The chain uses TRBV5-1 and TRBJ1-1; TRBD1 matches 9 bases. The germline V gene has CDR1 SGHRS and CDR2 YFSETQ. V lost 5 bases to trimming and J lost 6 bases; unmatched junction nucleotides: 5. The CDR3 totals 13 residues. CDR3 bases: TGCGCCAGCAGTTCCGGACAGGGGCCTGAAGCTTTCTTT. Its translation is CASSSGQGPEAFF. The whole variable domain, filled in from reference TRBV5-1 and TRBJ1-1, reads KAGVTQTPRYLIKTRGQQVTLSCSPISGHRSVSWYQQTPGQGLQFLFEYFSETQRNKGNFPGRFSGRQFSNSRSEMNVSTLELGDSALYLCASSSGQGPEAFFGQGTRLTVV.

This clonotype has just a few counts. V usage is TRBV20-1 and J usage is TRBJ1-6, with D possibly being TRBD1 (6 bases). The CDR3 contains 15 residues. The germline CDR1 and CDR2 sequences are DFQATT and SNEGSKA (reference sequence). V was pared by 5 bases and J by 10 bases, with 21 bases between. CDR3 sequence: CSALPGGQYVSPLHF. The DNA for the CDR3 is TGCAGTGCTCTCCCTGGAGGACAGTACGTCTCACCCCTCCACTTT.

This clonotype was seen more than once but under ten times. CDR3 sequence (DNA): TGTGCCAGCAGCTTAACTTCGATCCATCAGGACAATGAGCAGTTCTTC. Protein: CASSLTSIHQDNEQFF. The chain links TRBV7-3 to TRBJ2-1; D not resolved. This CDR3 spans 16 amino acids. V dropped 0 bases and J dropped 5 bases, with 14 bases sitting between them. CDR1 and CDR2 from the germline V gene are SGHTA and FQGTGA.

The chain uses TRBV2 and TRBJ2-7, with 8 bases fitting TRBD2. This CDR3 spans 17 amino acids. The junction had 13 bases not matched to a gene; V was cut back by 6 bases and J by 0 bases. Germline CDR1 reads SNHLY; CDR2 reads FYNNEI. CDR3 sequence (DNA): TGTGCCAGCAGAGCCCGGGGGGGGTCAACGAGCTCCTACGAGCAGTACTTC. Its protein is CASRARGGSTSSYEQYF. The complete variable domain, with remaining parts taken from reference TRBV2 and TRBJ2-7, reads EPEVTQTPSHQVTQMGQEVILRCVPISNHLYFYWYRQILGQKVEFLVSFYNNEISEKSEIFDDQFSVERPDGSNFTLKIRSTKLEDSAMYFCASRARGGSTSSYEQYFGPGTRLTVT.

This clonotype occurred a few times. The chain links TRBV7-2 to TRBJ1-1, with D maybe TRBD1 (6 bases). The V gene's germline CDR1 is SGHTA and CDR2 FQGNSA. This CDR3 is 15 amino acids long. V was clipped by 3 bases and J by 1 base, with 12 bases between them. The CDR3 sequence is CASSLSGGANTEAFF. The DNA of the CDR3 is TGTGCCAGCAGCTTGTCTGGGGGGGCGAACACTGAAGCTTTCTTT.

This chain uses TRBV7-3 with TRBJ2-1, with D hard to call. The ends were cut back, 5 bases at V and 3 bases at J, with 17 bases in the middle. Germline V gene data show CDR1 as SGHTA and CDR2 as FQGTGA. The CDR3 has 16 residues. CDR3 sequence (DNA): TGTGCCAGCAGCCCGGGCGGTCGAGGTTTCTACAATGAGCAGTTCTTC. It specifies CASSPGGRGFYNEQFF.